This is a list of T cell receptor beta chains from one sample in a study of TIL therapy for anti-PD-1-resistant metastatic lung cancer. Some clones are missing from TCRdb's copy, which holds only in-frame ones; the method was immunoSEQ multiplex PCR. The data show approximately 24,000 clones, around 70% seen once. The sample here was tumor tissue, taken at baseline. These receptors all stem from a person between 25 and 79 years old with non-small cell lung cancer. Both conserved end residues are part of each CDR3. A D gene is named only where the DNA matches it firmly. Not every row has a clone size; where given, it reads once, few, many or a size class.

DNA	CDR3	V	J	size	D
TGTGCCAGCAGTCCCGGGGACACTGAAGCTTTCTTT	CASSPGDTEAFF	TRBV7-9	TRBJ1-1	.	.
TGTGCCAGCAGCTTAGGGGTAGGGGGCAAGCTGACTGAAGCTTTCTTT	CASSLGVGGKLTEAFF	TRBV7-8	TRBJ1-1	.	TRBD1
TGTGCTAGTGTAGCGGGGCGCACAGATACGCAGTATTTT	CASVAGRTDTQYF	TRBV12-5	TRBJ2-3	.	TRBD2
TGTGCCAGCAGCCGTATGCGGGGGGGCCCCACCGGGGAGCTGTTTTTT	CASSRMRGGPTGELFF	TRBV14	TRBJ2-2	.	TRBD2
TGTGCCAGCACAAGAGACTATGGCTACACCTTC	CASTRDYGYTF	TRBV2	TRBJ1-2	few	.
TGCGCCAGCGGGACTAGCGGGGGCACAGATACGCAGTATTTT	CASGTSGGTDTQYF	TRBV5-1	TRBJ2-3	few	TRBD2
TGTGCCAGCAGCTTAGAAGCGCGGCAGCCCCAGCATTTT	CASSLEARQPQHF	TRBV11-2	TRBJ1-5	.	.
TGTGCCAGCAGTGAATACGGCGGGGGGGTTCATCGCGACACCGGGGAGCTGTTTTTT	CASSEYGGGVHRDTGELFF	TRBV2	TRBJ2-2	.	TRBD2
TGTGCCAGCAGTGAAGTAGGACAGCATGGCTACACCTTC	CASSEVGQHGYTF	TRBV2	TRBJ1-2	few	.
TGTGCCAGCAGTGAAGAGGTGCCAAGCTCCTACGAGCAGTACTTC	CASSEEVPSSYEQYF	TRBV6-1	TRBJ2-7	medium-sized	.
TGTGCCAGCACCCCAACTAGCGGGGAGGGGGAGACCCAGTACTTC	CASTPTSGEGETQYF	TRBV6-1	TRBJ2-5	.	TRBD2
TGTGCCAGCAGTGAACCTCAGGGGGTGTACACAGATACGCAGTATTTT	CASSEPQGVYTDTQYF	TRBV6-1	TRBJ2-3	.	TRBD1
TGTGCCAGCAGTTTCGGAAGGGGGGGCTTGAACACCGGGGAGCTGTTTTTT	CASSFGRGGLNTGELFF	TRBV27	TRBJ2-2	.	.
TGTGCCAGCAGTAACAGGGTAAGCACTGAAGCTTTCTTT	CASSNRVSTEAFF	TRBV5-4	TRBJ1-1	.	.
TGCGCCAGCAGCCAAGAGGCTACCGGGGAGCTGTTTTTT	CASSQEATGELFF	TRBV4-3	TRBJ2-2	.	.
TGTGCCAGCAGCCTCTCGGGGGCGGGCTATGGCTACACCTTC	CASSLSGAGYGYTF	TRBV5-5	TRBJ1-2	.	.
TGTGCCAGCAGGGCGAGAAGCAGGGGGACCCAGTACTTC	CASRARSRGTQYF	TRBV5-8	TRBJ2-5	.	.
TGCAGCGCCTCGTTGGGGGATACGCAGTATTTT	CSASLGDTQYF	TRBV29-1	TRBJ2-3	.	.
TGTGCCACCCGGAAGGGGACCAGGGTGAACACTGAAGCTTTCTTT	CATRKGTRVNTEAFF	TRBV19	TRBJ1-1	.	.
TGTGCCAGCAGCCCCTTCCTGGCGGGGGAGAAACAAGAGACCCAGTACTTC	CASSPFLAGEKQETQYF	TRBV4-2	TRBJ2-5	.	TRBD2
TGTGCCAGCAGTTTAGGTTTCGCAGACCCATACGAGCAGTACTTC	CASSLGFADPYEQYF	TRBV27	TRBJ2-7	.	.
TGTGCCTTCCTACTGTGGCCCTACGAGCAGTACTTC	CAFLLWPYEQYF	TRBV30	TRBJ2-7	.	.
TGTGCCAGCAGCTTAGCAGGGGAGGATACGCAGTATTTT	CASSLAGEDTQYF	TRBV7-7	TRBJ2-3	.	.
TGCGCCAGCAGCCAAGATGGGACGGGAGACTACGAGCAGTACTTC	CASSQDGTGDYEQYF	TRBV4-1	TRBJ2-7	.	.
TGTGCCAGCAGCCCAGGCGGGGCGAGGAACACCGGGGAGCTGTTTTTT	CASSPGGARNTGELFF	TRBV11-3	TRBJ2-2	.	.
TGTGCCAGCAGCTTAGAGGGCCAGGGGTTCGTTTCATATGGCTACACCTTC	CASSLEGQGFVSYGYTF	TRBV7-2	TRBJ1-2	.	.
TGTGCCAGCAGCTTGTTCAGGGTTAATGAAAAACTGTTTTTT	CASSLFRVNEKLFF	TRBV11-2	TRBJ1-4	few	.
TGTGCCAGCAGTCGCCAGGCTGTTGTTAATGAGCAGTTCTTC	CASSRQAVVNEQFF	TRBV11-3	TRBJ2-1	.	.
TGTGCCAGCAGCTTGGGGGGGTTTTACGAGCAGTACTTC	CASSLGGFYEQYF	TRBV5-6	TRBJ2-7	.	.
TGTGCCAGCAGCTTACGTTTGCGGACCAGCGGGGGTACGCAGTATTTT	CASSLRLRTSGGTQYF	TRBV7-6	TRBJ2-3	.	TRBD2
TGTGCCAGCACTCAAACAGGGGGCAACACCGGGGAGCTGTTTTTT	CASTQTGGNTGELFF	TRBV5-6	TRBJ2-2	.	TRBD1
TGTGCCAGTAGCGCTGGGAGCACAGATACGCAGTATTTT	CASSAGSTDTQYF	TRBV19	TRBJ2-3	.	.
TGTGCCAGCTCACCCTCCGGTGGGGGCTCTGGGGCCAACGTCCTGACTTTC	CASSPSGGGSGANVLTF	TRBV18	TRBJ2-6	.	.
TGTGCCAGCAGCTTGTTGGGGGATGATGGCTACACCTTC	CASSLLGDDGYTF	TRBV5-5	TRBJ1-2	once	.
TGCAGCGTTAACAGACTTCTCTATGGCTACACCTTC	CSVNRLLYGYTF	TRBV29-1	TRBJ1-2	.	.
TGTGCCAGTAGTTTTGACCGCGCTTGGAGGCCCCAGCATTTT	CASSFDRAWRPQHF	TRBV19	TRBJ1-5	.	.
TGTGCCAGTAGCCGCCAGAGGGGAAGTCAGCCCCAGCATTTT	CASSRQRGSQPQHF	TRBV19	TRBJ1-5	.	.
TGTGCCAGCAGCTTAGCAGAGGCGGGACCCTACGAGCAGTACTTC	CASSLAEAGPYEQYF	TRBV7-9	TRBJ2-7	few	.
TGTGCCATCAGTGGGGGCATTGGGGGGACCCAGTACTTC	CAISGGIGGTQYF	TRBV10-3	TRBJ2-5	few	.
TGCAGTGCGACAGCCCCGGGCTACACCTTC	CSATAPGYTF	TRBV20-1	TRBJ1-2	few	.
TGTGCCAGCAGCTTCAGGGTGTTTAATGAAAAACTGTTTTTT	CASSFRVFNEKLFF	TRBV9	TRBJ1-4	once	.
TGTGCCAGCAGCTTAGCGGGGAACACCGGGGAGCTGTTTTTT	CASSLAGNTGELFF	TRBV11-2	TRBJ2-2	few	.
TGTGCCAGCAGTGCCACTAGCGGGGGACGGACAGATACGCAGTATTTT	CASSATSGGRTDTQYF	TRBV6-1	TRBJ2-3	.	TRBD2
TGTGCCAGCAGCTTAGGGAGGGTCTCCTACGAGCAGTACTTC	CASSLGRVSYEQYF	TRBV7-2	TRBJ2-7	.	.
TGTGCCAGCAGTGCGTGGTTGGTGGAAATACAAGAGACCCAGTACTTC	CASSAWLVEIQETQYF	TRBV2	TRBJ2-5	.	.
TGTGCCAGCAGTCATCTTCCGGGGGAGCTGTTTTTT	CASSHLPGELFF	TRBV6-5	TRBJ2-2	.	.
TGTGCCAGCAGCTCGGCTGATTTCGACAATGAGCAGTTCTTC	CASSSADFDNEQFF	TRBV2	TRBJ2-1	few	.
TGTGCCAGCAGCTTAGTTTCGGCGGGAGCGAACACCGGGGAGCTGTTTTTT	CASSLVSAGANTGELFF	TRBV7-2	TRBJ2-2	.	TRBD2
TGCGCCAGCAGTGACGGTGGGGACCCCTACGAGCAGTACTTC	CASSDGGDPYEQYF	TRBV10-1	TRBJ2-7	few	.
TGTGCCAGCAGCGTAGGGATAGCGGGGGATTCTCAAGAGACCCAGTACTTC	CASSVGIAGDSQETQYF	TRBV9	TRBJ2-5	.	TRBD2